A selection of T cell receptor beta chains follows, all from one sample in a study of blood T cell repertoires in COVID-19. TCRdb keeps only in-frame clones here, not all; method: immunoSEQ multiplex PCR. The repertoire includes 150,000 to 200,000 clones, approximately 87% of them detected once, and 18% sits in the top ten. Material: peripheral blood. Source of these receptors: a person aged 65-85 years with COVID-19, enrolled during active disease. Both conserved end residues are trimmed from each CDR3.

j_gene: TRBJ1-2; v_gene: TRBV3-1/TRBV3-2; CDR3aa: ASSGGQGLYGYT
j_gene: TRBJ2-1; v_gene: TRBV12-3/TRBV12-4; CDR3aa: ASSRGNVEQF
j_gene: TRBJ1-2; v_gene: TRBV7-2; CDR3aa: ASSLVRGANYGYT
j_gene: TRBJ2-7; v_gene: TRBV28; CDR3aa: ASSIPGQPYEQY
j_gene: TRBJ1-1; v_gene: TRBV5-1; CDR3aa: ASKPPGTEIMNTEAF
j_gene: TRBJ2-7; v_gene: TRBV18; CDR3aa: ASSPPLGQSEQY
j_gene: TRBJ1-4; v_gene: TRBV21-1; CDR3aa: AGKQGFREKLF
j_gene: TRBJ1-2; v_gene: TRBV3-1/TRBV3-2; CDR3aa: ASSQEVHTGGDGYT
j_gene: TRBJ1-2; v_gene: TRBV6-5; CDR3aa: ASSYSQGGNYGYT
j_gene: TRBJ1-5; v_gene: TRBV2; CDR3aa: ASSIAQVGQPQH
j_gene: TRBJ2-7; v_gene: TRBV4-3; CDR3aa: ASSQDRFGTGDYEQY
j_gene: TRBJ2-5; v_gene: TRBV9; CDR3aa: ASSVRPLAGGPQETQY
j_gene: TRBJ2-1; v_gene: TRBV7-2; CDR3aa: ASSLVGGGPWNEQF
j_gene: TRBJ1-5; v_gene: TRBV7-9; CDR3aa: ASSLTNQPQH
j_gene: TRBJ1-5; v_gene: TRBV19; CDR3aa: ASSKDSHNQPQH
j_gene: TRBJ2-2; v_gene: TRBV19; CDR3aa: ASGSGTKNTGELF
j_gene: TRBJ2-7; v_gene: TRBV9; CDR3aa: ASSVGGGAYEQY
j_gene: TRBJ1-5; v_gene: TRBV15; CDR3aa: ATSTSGGASQPQH
j_gene: TRBJ2-3; v_gene: TRBV7-3; CDR3aa: ASSLTGQGGTDTQY
j_gene: TRBJ2-6; v_gene: TRBV19; CDR3aa: ASSEATGVGANVLT
j_gene: TRBJ1-6; v_gene: TRBV27; CDR3aa: ASSLSATGGSSPLH
j_gene: TRBJ2-7; v_gene: TRBV7-3; CDR3aa: ASSVSGTGITYEQY
j_gene: TRBJ2-7; v_gene: TRBV28; CDR3aa: ASISRYQIGEQY
j_gene: TRBJ2-6; v_gene: TRBV3-1/TRBV3-2; CDR3aa: ASSYAGSGANVLT
j_gene: TRBJ1-6; v_gene: TRBV11-3; CDR3aa: ASSGHRGGLGNSPLH
j_gene: TRBJ2-3; v_gene: TRBV7-3; CDR3aa: ASSAGLPTDTQY
j_gene: TRBJ2-7; v_gene: TRBV12-3/TRBV12-4; CDR3aa: ASSPWTGVEQY
j_gene: TRBJ1-1; v_gene: TRBV19; CDR3aa: ASSIGAAGGTNTEAF
j_gene: TRBJ1-5; v_gene: TRBV10-3; CDR3aa: AISEGSSGQPQH
j_gene: TRBJ1-1; v_gene: TRBV19; CDR3aa: ASSIGAFLNTEAF
j_gene: TRBJ2-2; v_gene: TRBV11-3; CDR3aa: ASTSSTGELF
j_gene: TRBJ2-4; v_gene: TRBV2; CDR3aa: ASSTENIQY
j_gene: TRBJ2-1; v_gene: TRBV27; CDR3aa: ASSGLAGYNEQF
j_gene: TRBJ1-4; v_gene: TRBV5-1; CDR3aa: ASSPQGAIEEKLF
j_gene: TRBJ2-1; v_gene: TRBV6-2/TRBV6-3; CDR3aa: ASSYSTAPYNEQF
j_gene: TRBJ2-7; v_gene: TRBV30; CDR3aa: AWKTGYEQY
j_gene: TRBJ1-4; v_gene: TRBV7-8; CDR3aa: ASRRGSTNEKLF
j_gene: TRBJ1-5; v_gene: TRBV19; CDR3aa: ASSRIPGQGNQPQH
j_gene: TRBJ1-5; v_gene: TRBV7-2; CDR3aa: ASSLGPGPQPQH